This T cell receptor (beta chain) was identified in a study of T cell repertoires in cytomegalovirus infection. Study in general: Shared public TCR beta signatures pointed to both CMV infection and a matching HLA type.

As for this clonotype: The antigen is unknown.

In TCRdb, the reads were re-called with MiXCR into one record per CDR3 protein. The repertoire has 490,000 or so distinct CDR3 sequences, 10% to 12% of them found once; the top ten carry 10% to 13%. The CDR3 extends over 14 amino acids. V was pared by 6 bases and J by 0 bases, with 11 bases between. The V gene's germline CDR1 is LNHDA and CDR2 SQIVND (reference sequence). General study results and limits: CMV-specific HLA-C-restricted TCR beta clonotypes dominated the ex vivo response. Based on cumulative public TCR beta family frequency, carriers of CMV plus the relevant HLA were identified.

Sequenced input: PBMCs. This TCR came from a human donor in good health (CMV status not recorded). Some clones in this sample may be carry-over from other donors' samples. The chain employs TRBV19 and TRBJ1-1; D gene unclear. The CDR3 sequence is CASSKMRLNTEAFF. The DNA of the CDR3 is TGTGCCAGTAGCAAAATGAGACTGAACACTGAAGCTTTCTTT.